This TCR beta chain is drawn from a study of cytomegalovirus exposure and HLA in healthy donors. Study overall: A prior study identified 117 million unique TCR beta sequences from 180 million or so T cells. Points from the study as a whole: A later analysis reported that several of the most significant clusters appeared to be linked to common viral pathogens, among them Epstein-Barr virus.

60 Vbeta and 13 Jbeta primers were used in PCR. TCRdb's copy holds only in-frame clones and misses some; the assay was immunoSEQ multiplex PCR. The sample includes a few hundred thousand clones, 65% to 80% of them seen just once. CDR1 and CDR2 (germline): SGHTA, FQGNSA. CDR3 length: 12 amino acids. The V end was cut by 1 base, the J end by 11 bases, with 11 bases between. Turning to this clone: Its antigen is currently unknown.

Source material: PBMCs. The chain joins TRBV7-2 to TRBJ1-1, with D possibly matching TRBD1 (5 bases). This TCR derives from a man in his forties or fifties in good health and CMV-seronegative. The CDR3 protein is CASSLGRVGAFF. The CDR3 coding sequence is TGTGCCAGCAGCTTAGGCAGGGTGGGCGCTTTCTTT.